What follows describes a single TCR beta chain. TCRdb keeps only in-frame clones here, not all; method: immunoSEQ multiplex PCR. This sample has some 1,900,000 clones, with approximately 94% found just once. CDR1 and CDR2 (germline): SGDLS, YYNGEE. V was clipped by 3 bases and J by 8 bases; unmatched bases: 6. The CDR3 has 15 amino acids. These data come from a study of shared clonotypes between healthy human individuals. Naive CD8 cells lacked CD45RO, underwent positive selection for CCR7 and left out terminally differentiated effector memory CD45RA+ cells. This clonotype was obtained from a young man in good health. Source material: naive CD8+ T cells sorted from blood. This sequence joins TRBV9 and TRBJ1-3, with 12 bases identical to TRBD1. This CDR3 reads CASSDGGQGADTIYF. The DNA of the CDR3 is TGTGCCAGCAGCGACGGGGGACAGGGGGCAGACACCATATATTTT.